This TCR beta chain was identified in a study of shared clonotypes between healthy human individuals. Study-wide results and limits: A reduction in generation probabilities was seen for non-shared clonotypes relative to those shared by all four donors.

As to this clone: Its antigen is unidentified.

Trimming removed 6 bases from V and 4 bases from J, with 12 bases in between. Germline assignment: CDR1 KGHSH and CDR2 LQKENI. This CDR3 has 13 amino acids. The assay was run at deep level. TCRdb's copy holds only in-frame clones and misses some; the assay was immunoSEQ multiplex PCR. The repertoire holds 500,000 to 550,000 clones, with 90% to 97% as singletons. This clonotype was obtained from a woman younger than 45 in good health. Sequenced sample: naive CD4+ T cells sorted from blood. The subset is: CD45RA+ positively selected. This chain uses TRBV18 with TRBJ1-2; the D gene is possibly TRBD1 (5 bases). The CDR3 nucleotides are TGTGCCAGCTCGCAAGATGACAGCTATGGCTACACCTTC. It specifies CASSQDDSYGYTF.